This T cell receptor beta chain was identified during a study of OX40 agonist ivuxolimab in advanced cancers. Whole-study context: Dose-escalation patients had hepatocellular carcinoma, melanoma, renal cell or head and neck cancer.

Sequencing was performed with immunoSEQ multiplex PCR; in TCRdb, only in-frame clones are kept and a portion is missing. Found here are approximately 84,000 clones, approximately 86% of them singletons; the top ten hold around 2%. The germline V gene encodes CDR1 SGDLS and CDR2 YYNGEE. The CDR3 runs to 14 residues. Trimming took 0 bases from V and 6 from J, leaving 12 bases between them. Overall study findings and caveats: Researchers report that CD8+ T cells had, on average, more expanded clones than CD4+.

Points on this clone: Its antigen is currently unknown.

The sequence came from an adult with an advanced solid tumor such as melanoma, head and neck, liver or kidney cancer. The specimen comprised CD4+ or CD8+ T cells sorted from blood, sampled in a trial of the OX40 agonist ivuxolimab. The rearrangement uses TRBV9 and TRBJ1-1; no clear D. Written as DNA, the CDR3 is TGTGCCAGCAGCGTAGTGAGAGCGCGTCCTGAAGCTTTCTTT. Translating gives CASSVVRARPEAFF.